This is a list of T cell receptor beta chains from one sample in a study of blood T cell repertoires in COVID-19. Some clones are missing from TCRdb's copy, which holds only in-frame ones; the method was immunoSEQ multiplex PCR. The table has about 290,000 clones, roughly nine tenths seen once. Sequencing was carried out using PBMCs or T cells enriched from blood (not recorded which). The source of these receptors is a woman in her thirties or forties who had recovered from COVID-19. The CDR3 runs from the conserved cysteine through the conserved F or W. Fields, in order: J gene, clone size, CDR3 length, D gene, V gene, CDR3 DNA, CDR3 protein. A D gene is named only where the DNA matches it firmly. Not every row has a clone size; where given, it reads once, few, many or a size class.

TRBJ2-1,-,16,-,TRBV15,TGTGCCACCAGCAGAGATCTACAGGGTCGCAACAATGAGCAGTTCTTC,CATSRDLQGRNNEQFF
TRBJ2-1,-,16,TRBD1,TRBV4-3,TGCGCCAGCAGCCAAGGAGCCGGGACAGGAAACAATGAGCAGTTCTTC,CASSQGAGTGNNEQFF
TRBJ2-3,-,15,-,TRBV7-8,TGTGCCAGCAGCTTCTCCGGGTCGAACACAGATACGCAGTATTTT,CASSFSGSNTDTQYF
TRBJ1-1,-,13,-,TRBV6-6,TGTGCCAGCAGACGTACAGGGAACACTGAAGCTTTCTTT,CASRRTGNTEAFF
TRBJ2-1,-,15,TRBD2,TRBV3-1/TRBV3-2,TGTGCCAGCAGCCGACTAGCGGGGGGGCTTAATGAGCAGTTCTTC,CASSRLAGGLNEQFF
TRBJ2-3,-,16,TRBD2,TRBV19,TGTGCCAGTAGTCCGGGGACTAGCGGAAGCACAGATACGCAGTATTTT,CASSPGTSGSTDTQYF
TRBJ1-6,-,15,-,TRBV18,TGTGCCAGCTCACCACGAGGGATCTCGAATTCACCCCTCCACTTT,CASSPRGISNSPLHF
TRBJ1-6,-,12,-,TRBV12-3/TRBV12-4,TGTGCCAGCAGTTTCCAAAATTCACCCCTCCACTTT,CASSFQNSPLHF
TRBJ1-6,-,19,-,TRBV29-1,TGCAGCGTTGATGCTCGGGGTTCTAAAAAAAGGATCCATAATTCACCCCTCCACTTT,CSVDARGSKKRIHNSPLHF
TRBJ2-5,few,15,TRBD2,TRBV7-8,TGTGCCAGCAGCTATAGCGGGATTATCTCGGAGACCCAGTACTTC,CASSYSGIISETQYF
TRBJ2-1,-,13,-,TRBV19,TGTGCCACCTCTAGGGGAAGGGGGAATGAGCAGTTCTTC,CATSRGRGNEQFF
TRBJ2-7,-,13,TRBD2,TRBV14,TGTGCCAGCAGCCAAGATATTCGACTAGCACAGTACTTC,CASSQDIRLAQYF
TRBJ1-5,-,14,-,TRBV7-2,TGTGCCAGCAGCTTAGCGATGAGGGCTCAGCCCCAGCATTTT,CASSLAMRAQPQHF
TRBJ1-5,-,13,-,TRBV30,TGTGCCTCCGGTGTGTCGAGCAATCAGCCCCAGCATTTT,CASGVSSNQPQHF
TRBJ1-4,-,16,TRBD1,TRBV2,TGTGCCAGGGGTTGGCAGGGGGAGAAGACTAATGAAAAACTGTTTTTT,CARGWQGEKTNEKLFF
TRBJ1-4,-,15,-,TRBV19,TGTGCCAGTAGTTCAATGACAATGGGCAATGAAAAACTGTTTTTT,CASSSMTMGNEKLFF
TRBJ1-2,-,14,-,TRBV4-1,TGCGCCAGCAGCCAAGATAACAGATTCTATGGCTACACCTTC,CASSQDNRFYGYTF
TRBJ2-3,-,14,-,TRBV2,TGTGCCAGCAGGGGGGGGCCGTCGACAGATACGCAGTATTTT,CASRGGPSTDTQYF
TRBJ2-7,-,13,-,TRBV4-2,TGTGCCAGCAGCCAACCTCTCTCCGCGGAGCAGTACTTC,CASSQPLSAEQYF
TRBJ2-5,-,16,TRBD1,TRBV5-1,TGCGCCAGCAGCACGGGACAGGGAACGCACCAAGAGACCCAGTACTTC,CASSTGQGTHQETQYF
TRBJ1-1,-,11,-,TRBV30,TGTGCCAGTAAAGCAGGCACTGAAGCTTTCTTT,CASKAGTEAFF
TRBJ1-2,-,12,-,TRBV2,TGTGCCAGCGGGGGAGGGAGGTATGGCTACACCTTC,CASGGGRYGYTF
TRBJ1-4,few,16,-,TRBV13,TGTGCCAGCAGCCACTCACAAGGGAGGATGAATGAAAAACTGTTTTTT,CASSHSQGRMNEKLFF
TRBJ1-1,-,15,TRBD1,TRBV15,TGTGCCACCAGCAGAGAAGACAGGGGAGGCACTGAAGCTTTCTTT,CATSREDRGGTEAFF